One sample yielded the 18 T cell receptor beta chains listed below, sequenced in a study of control samples from healthy donors and cancer patients. Measured with immunoSEQ multiplex PCR; TCRdb has only the in-frame clones, and not every one. This repertoire shows about 170,000 clones, around 94% found once; its top ten account for roughly 1.3%. Sequencing was performed on blood. The receptor source for this set is a woman aged 18 to 35 in good health.

The chain employs TRBV5-1 and TRBJ1-1; TRBD1 is a possible D gene (6 bases). V lost 0 bases and J lost 0, with 12 bases in between. This CDR3 has 16 amino acids. Germline CDR1 SGHRS, CDR2 YFSETQ. CDR3 protein: CASSLDGQSMNTEAFF. DNA of the CDR3: TGCGCCAGCAGCTTGGACGGACAGAGCATGAACACTGAAGCTTTCTTT.

The chain combines TRBV11-2 with TRBJ1-4; TRBD1 agrees at 9 bases. The germline V gene has CDR1 SGHAT and CDR2 FQNNGV. The CDR3 is 15 residues long. V was clipped by 5 bases and J by 3 bases; unmatched bases: 4. The CDR3 region has the DNA TGTGCCAGCAGCACCGGGACAGGGCCTAATGAAAAACTGTTTTTT. This translates into CASSTGTGPNEKLFF.

V usage is TRBV29-1 and J usage is TRBJ1-2; 8 nucleotides agree with TRBD1. V lost 7 bases and J lost 3; bases outside the gene matches: 7. In germline, CDR1 is SQVTM, CDR2 ANQGSEA. The length of the CDR3 is 13 residues. The CDR3 coding sequence is TGCAGCGCCTACCCGGGACAGGACTATGGCTACACCTTC. This codes for CSAYPGQDYGYTF.

The rearrangement joins TRBV7-9 to TRBJ1-6; possibly TRBD1 for D (6 bases). V gave up 3 bases and J gave up 0 bases, with 9 bases separating them. This CDR3 is 16 amino acids long. Germline CDR1 reads SEHNR; CDR2 reads FQNEAQ (reference sequence). DNA for the CDR3: TGTGCCAGCAGCTTGAAGGGGGGCTCCTATAATTCACCCCTCCACTTT. Residues: CASSLKGGSYNSPLHF. Variable domain in full (rest from reference TRBV7-9 and TRBJ1-6): DTGVSQNPRHKITKRGQNVTFRCDPISEHNRLYWYRQTLGQGPEFLTYFQNEAQLEKSRLLSDRFSAERPKGSFSTLEIQRTEQGDSAMYLCASSLKGGSYNSPLHFGNGTRLTVT.

This clone was detected only once. The chain couples TRBV18 to TRBJ2-2; D remains ambiguous. The germline V gene encodes CDR1 KGHSH and CDR2 LQKENI. V was trimmed by 0 bases and J by 6 bases, leaving 14 bases between them. CDR3 length: 16 residues. The CDR3 nucleotides read TGTGCCAGCTCACCACCGAAGGAAGCGTCGGCCGGGGAGCTGTTTTTT. Its translation: CASSPPKEASAGELFF.

This clone was seen once. This sequence joins TRBV19 and TRBJ2-3; D could derive from TRBD1 or TRBD2 (6 bases each). This CDR3 is built from 14 residues. The ends were cut back, 5 bases at V and 2 bases at J, with 11 bases in the middle. CDR1 is LNHDA and CDR2 is SQIVND in the germline V gene (reference sequence). The chain's CDR3 is CASSGGGFTDTQYF. For the CDR3, the DNA is TGTGCCAGTAGTGGAGGGGGGTTCACAGATACGCAGTATTTT.

The V gene is TRBV21-1, the J gene TRBJ1-1. TRBV21-1 is a recognized pseudogene. CDR3 size: 15 residues. The CDR3 loop is CASSRGGQRNTEAFF. CDR3 nucleotide sequence: TGTGCCAGCAGCAGAGGAGGACAAAGGAACACTGAAGCTTTCTTT.

The chain joins TRBV2 to TRBJ2-2; 9 bases are a match to TRBD1. V shed 8 bases, J shed 7 bases, and the junction held 5 bases outside the gene matches. This CDR3 comprises 13 residues. The germline CDR1 and CDR2 sequences are SNHLY and FYNNEI. In DNA, the CDR3 is TGTGCCAGCGTTGGGACAGGGCACGGGGAGCTGTTTTTT. It yields the protein CASVGTGHGELFF.

The V gene is TRBV11-3, the J gene TRBJ2-3; 8 positions agree with TRBD2. CDR1 and CDR2 (germline): SGHNT, YENEEA. The CDR3 is 15 amino acids. J lost 6 bases, V lost 5 bases, and 10 bases had no gene match. CDR3 amino acids: CASSGRRGGPDTQYF. CDR3 coding DNA: TGTGCCAGCAGCGGAAGACGGGGGGGGCCGGATACGCAGTATTTT. The full variable domain, in which reference TRBV11-3 and TRBJ2-3 provide the parts outside the CDR3, is EAGVVQSPRYKIIEKKQPVAFWCNPISGHNTLYWYLQNLGQGPELLIRYENEEAVDDSQLPKDRFSAERLKGVDSTLKIQPAELGDSAVYLCASSGRRGGPDTQYFGPGTRLTVL.

The J gene is TRBJ1-3, the V gene TRBV7-8, with 10 bases aligning to TRBD1. Germline V gene sequence: CDR1 SGHVS, CDR2 FQNEAQ. CDR3 length: 14 residues. The V gene end was trimmed by 8 bases and the J gene end by 6 bases; junction bases not matched to a gene: 7. CDR3 loop: CASEPGTGVNTIYF. The CDR3 DNA sequence: TGTGCCAGCGAACCGGGGACAGGGGTAAACACCATATATTTT.

The rearrangement links TRBV6-5 to TRBJ1-2, with D perhaps TRBD1 (5 bases). The CDR3 is 14 amino acids. The germline V gene has CDR1 MNHEY and CDR2 SVGAGI. The ends were cut back, 0 bases at V and 3 bases at J, with 8 bases in the middle. The CDR3 loop is CASSYSRGDYGYTF. The CDR3 nucleotides read TGTGCCAGCAGTTACTCAAGGGGTGACTATGGCTACACCTTC.

This clone was counted between two and nine times. V usage is TRBV10-1 and J usage is TRBJ2-7, with 7 bases fitting TRBD2. Trimming at V came to 5 bases and at J to 5 bases, leaving 6 bases not matched to a gene. CDR1 is WNHNN, CDR2 SYGVQD, per germline (reference sequence). The CDR3 is 13 amino acids. The CDR3 DNA follows: TGCGCCAGCAGTCCGGGCGGGAGTGACGAGCAGTACTTC. The encoded protein is CASSPGGSDEQYF.

The chain couples TRBV7-2 to TRBJ2-1; D gene ambiguous. This CDR3 is 12 amino acids long. V lost 5 bases and J lost 4, with 6 bases in between. Germline CDR1 and CDR2: SGHTA and FQGNSA. The CDR3 region is CASSRTYNEQFF. CDR3 nucleotides: TGTGCCAGCAGCCGTACTTACAATGAGCAGTTCTTC.

The rearrangement joins TRBV14 to TRBJ2-3; TRBD1 or TRBD2 may be the D gene (6 bases each). Trimming left V 4 bases short and J 3 bases short, with 14 bases between. Per germline, CDR1 SGHDN and CDR2 FVKESK. The CDR3 is 15 residues long. CDR3: CASSPQTGRTDTQYF. The DNA for the CDR3 is TGTGCCAGCAGCCCCCAAACAGGGAGGACAGATACGCAGTATTTT. Variable domain in full (rest from reference TRBV14 and TRBJ2-3): EAGVTQFPSHSVIEKGQTVTLRCDPISGHDNLYWYRRVMGKEIKFLLHFVKESKQDESGMPNNRFLAERTGGTYSTLKVQPAELEDSGVYFCASSPQTGRTDTQYFGPGTRLTVL.

The chain is built from TRBV3-1 (or the pseudogene TRBV3-2) and TRBJ1-3; 11 bases are shared with TRBD1. CDR3 length equals 20 residues. The V segment lost 2 bases and the J segment 7 bases; nucleotides outside the gene matches: 19. Germline values: CDR1 LGHDT, CDR2 YNNKEL (reference sequence). CDR3 residues: CASSQWIRTGGTALANTIYF. The CDR3 DNA is TGTGCCAGCAGCCAATGGATCCGGACAGGGGGCACAGCCCTTGCCAACACCATATATTTT.

The J gene is TRBJ2-7, the V gene TRBV27; no reliable D call. In germline, CDR1 is MNHEY, CDR2 SMNVEV (reference sequence). V was shortened by 5 bases and J by 0 bases, with 8 bases between the two germline ends. The CDR3 sequence is 13 residues long. CDR3 amino acids: CASSIRHSYEQYF. The CDR3 bases are TGTGCCAGCAGTATACGACACTCCTACGAGCAGTACTTC.

The genes are TRBV6-2 or TRBV6-3 and TRBJ2-1; D possibly corresponds to TRBD2 (6 bases). The germline gives CDR1 MNHEY, CDR2 SVGEGT. V gave up 6 bases and J gave up 7 bases, with 19 bases separating them. The CDR3 runs 15 residues. The CDR3 protein is CASSWAGRAGNEQFF. The CDR3, as DNA: TGTGCCAGCAGCTGGGCCGGCCGGGCGGGGAATGAGCAGTTCTTC.

This clone was seen only once. The V and J genes are TRBV19 and TRBJ1-1; D remains ambiguous. Between the trimmed V and J ends, which lost 6 bases and 4 bases, there was a span of 15 bases. This CDR3 is built from 14 residues. The germline V gene has CDR1 LNHDA and CDR2 SQIVND (reference sequence). The CDR3 loop reads CASRGYGFGTEAFF. In DNA form, the CDR3 reads TGTGCCAGTAGGGGGTACGGATTTGGCACTGAAGCTTTCTTT.